The next 4 T cell receptor beta chains were all read from a single sample in a study of blood T cells in healthy people across ages. For the second PCR, which ran for about 7 to 11 cycles, a sample-barcoded 5' primer and a J-beta primer mix were used. MiXCR was run by TCRdb on the 5' RACE reads, yielding one entry per CDR3 protein. The sample records around 2 million distinct CDR3 sequences, about two fifths being singletons. The sequencing sample was made of blood. These receptor sequences come from a human donor in good health.

A few counts support this clonotype. This chain links TRBV5-1 with TRBJ2-1, with D maybe TRBD2 (5 bases). This CDR3 has 12 amino acids. Germline CDR1 is SGHRS and CDR2 is YFSETQ. The V and J ends lost 5 bases and 8 bases respectively, with 11 bases between them. Here the CDR3 reads CASRGDTHEQFF. Here the CDR3 DNA reads TGCGCCAGCAGGGGAGACACCCATGAGCAGTTCTTC.

This clonotype was seen more than once but under ten times. V is TRBV10-3 and J is TRBJ1-2; 7 bases align to TRBD1. Unmatched junction bases numbered 16, after V lost 10 bases and J lost 8 bases. The germline gives CDR1 ENHRY, CDR2 SYGVKD. The CDR3 is 14 residues long. CDR3 residues: CATETTGSISGYTF. CDR3 nucleotides: TGTGCCACGGAAACGACAGGGTCCATTTCAGGCTACACCTTC.

This clonotype was seen more than once but under ten times. V and J are TRBV2 and TRBJ2-4; D is uncertain. From germline, CDR1 is SNHLY and CDR2 FYNNEI. CDR3 size: 10 residues. V lost 7 bases and J 10 bases, leaving 8 bases between the germline ends. CDR3 coding DNA: TGTGCCAGCACTCTTACAATTCAGTACTTC. This codes for CASTLTIQYF.

Note on this clonotype: One end of the junction does not line up with germline, which may come from a read error. The chain has TRBV20-1 and TRBJ2-1; 8 positions agree with TRBD1. The CDR3 runs to 14 residues. Germline CDR1 reads DFQATT; CDR2 reads SNEGSKA (reference sequence). The CDR3: CSASLWGQDNEQCF. The CDR3 nucleotides are TGCAGTGCCTCGCTATGGGGACAGGACAATGAGCAGTGCTTC.